This passage covers 6 T cell receptor beta chains from one sample sequenced in a study of cytomegalovirus exposure and HLA in healthy donors. The primer mix had 60 Vbeta and 13 Jbeta primers. Only in-frame clones appear in the TCRdb table, and some are missing; sequencing was by immunoSEQ multiplex PCR. This table holds approximately 130,000 clones. The sample comprised PBMCs. The receptor source for this set is an older woman in good health and CMV-seronegative.

The rearrangement uses TRBV13 and TRBJ2-3; possibly TRBD2 for D (8 bases). V lost 5 bases and J lost 5, with 26 bases in between. Germline V lookup: CDR1 PRHDT, CDR2 FYEKMQ (reference sequence). The CDR3 spans 18 residues. CDR3 loop: CASSARRGGSGDLDTQYF. DNA of the CDR3: TGTGCCAGCAGCGCGCGCAGGGGGGGTAGCGGGGACTTAGATACGCAGTATTTT.

The chain carries TRBV5-5 and TRBJ1-2; D unresolved. The germline CDR1 and CDR2 sequences are SGHKS and YYEKEE (reference sequence). The CDR3 extends over 14 amino acids. V shed 4 bases and J shed 5 bases, with 15 bases lying between them. For the CDR3, the DNA is TGTGCCAGCAGCCCCGCGGGTTTAGGGTATGGCTACACCTTC. Amino acid sequence: CASSPAGLGYGYTF.

This chain connects TRBV7-9 to TRBJ1-1; D gene unclear. The V end lost 0 bases, the J end lost 8 bases, and 7 bases lay between the germline ends. The germline V gene encodes CDR1 SEHNR and CDR2 FQNEAQ (reference sequence). The length of the CDR3 is 12 residues. The CDR3 DNA is TGTGCCAGCAGCTTAGCTCGGAGGGAAGCTTTCTTT. Protein: CASSLARREAFF.

The chain uses TRBV20-1 and TRBJ1-2; D remains ambiguous. CDR1 and CDR2 (germline): DFQATT, SNEGSKA (reference sequence). CDR3 length: 11 amino acids. Trimming removed 6 bases from V and 4 bases from J, with 9 bases in between. This chain's CDR3 is CSANSFYGYTF. The CDR3 nucleotides read TGCAGTGCAAACAGCTTCTATGGCTACACCTTC.

The chain couples TRBV7-3 to TRBJ1-1; no definite D call. CDR1 is SGHTA, CDR2 FQGTGA, per germline. The CDR3 covers 14 residues. Trimming left V 5 bases short and J 5 bases short, with 15 bases between. The CDR3 nucleotides read TGTGCCAGCAGCCAAGGAGGCGCGGTTACTGAAGCTTTCTTT. This encodes CASSQGGAVTEAFF.

The chain is built from TRBV7-8 and TRBJ1-2; the match to TRBD1 covers 8 bases. This CDR3 has 14 residues. The germline V gene encodes CDR1 SGHVS and CDR2 FQNEAQ. The trim removed 2 bases at V and 3 bases at J, leaving 2 bases unmatched. CDR3 sequence reads: CASSLYRGDYGYTF. The CDR3, as DNA: TGTGCCAGCAGCTTATACAGGGGGGACTATGGCTACACCTTC. Full variable domain (outside the CDR3, taken from reference TRBV7-8 and TRBJ1-2): GAGVSQSPRYKVAKRGQDVALRCDPISGHVSLFWYQQALGQGPEFLTYFQNEAQLDKSGLPSDRFFAERPEGSVSTLKIQRTQQEDSAVYLCASSLYRGDYGYTFGSGTRLTVV.